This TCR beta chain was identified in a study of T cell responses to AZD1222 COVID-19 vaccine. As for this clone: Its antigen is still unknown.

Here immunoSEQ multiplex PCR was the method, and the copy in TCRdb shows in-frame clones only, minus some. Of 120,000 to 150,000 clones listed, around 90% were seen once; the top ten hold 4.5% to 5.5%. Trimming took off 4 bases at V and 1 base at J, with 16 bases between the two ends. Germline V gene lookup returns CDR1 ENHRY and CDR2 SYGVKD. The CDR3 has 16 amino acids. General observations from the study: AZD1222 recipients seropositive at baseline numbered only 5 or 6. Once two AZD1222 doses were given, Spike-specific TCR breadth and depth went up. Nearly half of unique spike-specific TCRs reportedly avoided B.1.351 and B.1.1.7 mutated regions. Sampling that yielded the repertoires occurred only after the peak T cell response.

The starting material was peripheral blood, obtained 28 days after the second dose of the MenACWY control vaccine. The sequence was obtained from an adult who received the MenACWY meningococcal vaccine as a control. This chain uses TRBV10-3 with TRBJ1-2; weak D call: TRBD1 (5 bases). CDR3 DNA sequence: TGTGCCATCAGTGGAGGGGACGGAAAACTTAACTATGGCTACACCTTC. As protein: CAISGGDGKLNYGYTF.